This T cell receptor (beta chain) was recorded in a study of glioma-infiltrating T cells after dendritic cell vaccination. Only patients with spare fresh-frozen tumor and over two years of follow-up were included. Per germline, CDR1 MNHEY and CDR2 SVGAGI. Trimming removed 8 bases from V and 7 bases from J, with 14 bases in between. The CDR3 runs 12 residues. Findings and caveats of the study: Higher pretreatment TIL content predicted longer progression-free time and survival.

Primers: 60 V beta forward and 13 J beta reverse. TCRdb's table, derived via immunoSEQ multiplex PCR, lists solely in-frame clones and lacks some. This table has fewer than 110,000 clones, roughly 79% appearing once. This clone was seen only a few times. What it binds is unknown. This receptor was taken from a human donor with glioblastoma. The rearrangement uses TRBV6-5 and TRBJ1-1; no clear D. Sequenced here: blood, sampled before dendritic cell vaccination. The CDR3 region is CASGGLRFEAFF. CDR3 coding DNA: TGTGCCAGCGGAGGCCTACGCTTTGAAGCTTTCTTT.